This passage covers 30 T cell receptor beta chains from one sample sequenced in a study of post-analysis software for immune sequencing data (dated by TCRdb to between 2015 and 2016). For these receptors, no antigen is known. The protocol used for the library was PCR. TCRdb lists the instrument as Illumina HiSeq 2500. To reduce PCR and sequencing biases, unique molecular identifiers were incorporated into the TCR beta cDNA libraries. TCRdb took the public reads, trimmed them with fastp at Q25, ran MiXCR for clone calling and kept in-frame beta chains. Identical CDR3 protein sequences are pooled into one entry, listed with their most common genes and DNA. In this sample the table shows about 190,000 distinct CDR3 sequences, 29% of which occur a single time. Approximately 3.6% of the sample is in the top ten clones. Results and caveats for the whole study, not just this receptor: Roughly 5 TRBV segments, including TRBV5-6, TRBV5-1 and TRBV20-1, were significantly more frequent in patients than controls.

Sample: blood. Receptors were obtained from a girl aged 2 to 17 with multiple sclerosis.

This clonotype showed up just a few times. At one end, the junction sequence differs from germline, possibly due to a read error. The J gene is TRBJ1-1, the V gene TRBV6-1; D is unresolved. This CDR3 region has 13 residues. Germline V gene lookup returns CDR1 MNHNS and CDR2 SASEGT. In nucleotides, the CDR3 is TGTGCCACCCGAGTTGCCCCCAACACTGAGGCTTTCTTT. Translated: CATRVAPNTEAFF.

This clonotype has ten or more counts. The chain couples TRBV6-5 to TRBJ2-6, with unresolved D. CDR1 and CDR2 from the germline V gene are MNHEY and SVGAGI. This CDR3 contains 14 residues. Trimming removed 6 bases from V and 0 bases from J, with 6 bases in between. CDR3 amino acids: CASSASSGANVLTF. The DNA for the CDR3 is TGTGCCAGCAGCGCGAGCTCTGGGGCCAACGTCCTGACTTTC.

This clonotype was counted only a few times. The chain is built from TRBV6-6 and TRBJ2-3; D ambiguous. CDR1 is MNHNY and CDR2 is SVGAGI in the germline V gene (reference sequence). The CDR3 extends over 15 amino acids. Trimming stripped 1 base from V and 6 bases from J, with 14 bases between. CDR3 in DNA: TGTGCCAGCAGTTACTTGGGCCCTAGTTCGGATACGCAGTATTTT. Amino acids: CASSYLGPSSDTQYF.

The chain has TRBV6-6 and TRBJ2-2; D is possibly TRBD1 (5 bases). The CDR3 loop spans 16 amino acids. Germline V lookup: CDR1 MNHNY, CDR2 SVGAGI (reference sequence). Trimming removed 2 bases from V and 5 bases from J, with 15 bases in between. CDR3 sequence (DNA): TGTGCCAGCAGTTACCCCGGGCAGGGTGTTACCGGGGAGCTGTTTTTT. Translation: CASSYPGQGVTGELFF.

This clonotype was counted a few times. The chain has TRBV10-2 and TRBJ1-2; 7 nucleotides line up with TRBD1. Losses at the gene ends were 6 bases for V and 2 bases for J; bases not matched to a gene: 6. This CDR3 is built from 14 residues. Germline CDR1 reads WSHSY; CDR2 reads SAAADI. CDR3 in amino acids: CASSRGEGNYGYTF. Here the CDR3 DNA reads TGCGCCAGCAGCAGGGGGGAGGGGAACTATGGCTACACCTTC.

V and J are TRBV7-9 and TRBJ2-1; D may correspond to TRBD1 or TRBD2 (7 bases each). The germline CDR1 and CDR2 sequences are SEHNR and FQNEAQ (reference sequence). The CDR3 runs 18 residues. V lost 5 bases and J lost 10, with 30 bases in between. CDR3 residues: CASSQGGGGGVQAYEQFF. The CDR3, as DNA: TGTGCCAGCAGCCAGGGGGGTGGAGGGGGGGTTCAAGCCTACGAGCAGTTCTTC.

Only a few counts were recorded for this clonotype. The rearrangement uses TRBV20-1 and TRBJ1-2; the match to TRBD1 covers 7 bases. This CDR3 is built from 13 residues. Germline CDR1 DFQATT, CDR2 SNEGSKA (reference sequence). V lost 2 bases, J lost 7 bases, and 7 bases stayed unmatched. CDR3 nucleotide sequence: TGCAGTGCTAGAACTTCAGGGGGAAGTGGCTACACCTTC. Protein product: CSARTSGGSGYTF.

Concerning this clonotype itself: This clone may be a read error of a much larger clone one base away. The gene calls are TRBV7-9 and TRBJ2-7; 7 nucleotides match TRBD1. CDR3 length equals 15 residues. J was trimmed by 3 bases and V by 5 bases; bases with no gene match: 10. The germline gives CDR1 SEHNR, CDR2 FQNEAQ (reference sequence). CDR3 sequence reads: CASSLAQGVVYEQYF. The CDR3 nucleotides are TGTGCCAGCAGCCTGGCGCAGGGGGTGGTCTACGAGCAGTACTTC. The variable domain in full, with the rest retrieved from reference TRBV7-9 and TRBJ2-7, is DTGVSQNPRHKITKRGQNVTFRCDPISEHNRLYWYRQTLGQGPEFLTYFQNEAQLEKSRLLSDRFSAERPKGSFSTLEIQRTEQGDSAMYLCASSLAQGVVYEQYFGPGTRLTVT.

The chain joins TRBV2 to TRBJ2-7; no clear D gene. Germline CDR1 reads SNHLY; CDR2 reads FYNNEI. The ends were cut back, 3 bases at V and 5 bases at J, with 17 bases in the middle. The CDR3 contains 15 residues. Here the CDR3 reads CASSEGRPTLNEQYF. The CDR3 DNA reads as TGTGCCAGCAGTGAGGGTCGTCCTACCCTAAACGAGCAGTACTTC. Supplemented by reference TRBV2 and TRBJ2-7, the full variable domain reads EPEVTQTPSHQVTQMGQEVILRCVPISNHLYFYWYRQILGQKVEFLVSFYNNEISEKSEIFDDQFSVERPDGSNFTLKIRSTKLEDSAMYFCASSEGRPTLNEQYFGPGTRLTVT.

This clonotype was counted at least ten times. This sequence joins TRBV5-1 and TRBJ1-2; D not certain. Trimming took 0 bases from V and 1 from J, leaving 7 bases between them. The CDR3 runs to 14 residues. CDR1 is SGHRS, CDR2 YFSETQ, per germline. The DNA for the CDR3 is TGCGCCAGCAGCTTGGGTCGGGTTAACTATGGCTACACCTTC. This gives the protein CASSLGRVNYGYTF.

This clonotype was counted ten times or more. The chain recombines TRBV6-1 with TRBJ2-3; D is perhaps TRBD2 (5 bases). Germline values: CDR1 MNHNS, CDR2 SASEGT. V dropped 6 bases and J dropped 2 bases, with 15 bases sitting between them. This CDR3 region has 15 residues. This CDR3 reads CASSQPGSLTDTQYF. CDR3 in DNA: TGTGCCAGCAGCCAGCCGGGGTCTCTCACAGATACGCAGTATTTT.

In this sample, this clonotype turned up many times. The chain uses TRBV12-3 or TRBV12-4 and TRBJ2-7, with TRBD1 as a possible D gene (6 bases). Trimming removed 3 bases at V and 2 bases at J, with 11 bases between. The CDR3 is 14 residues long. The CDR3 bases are TGTGCCAGCAGTTTTGTACAGGGACCCTACGAGCAGTACTTC. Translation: CASSFVQGPYEQYF.

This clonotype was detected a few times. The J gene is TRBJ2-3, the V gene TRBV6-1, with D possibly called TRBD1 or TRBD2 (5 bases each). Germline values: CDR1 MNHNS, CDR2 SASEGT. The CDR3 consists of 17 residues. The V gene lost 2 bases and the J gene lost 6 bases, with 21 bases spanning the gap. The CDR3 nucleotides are TGTGCCAGCAGTGAAATCATCGGACCCCTAGCAGGGGATACGCAGTATTTT. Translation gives CASSEIIGPLAGDTQYF.

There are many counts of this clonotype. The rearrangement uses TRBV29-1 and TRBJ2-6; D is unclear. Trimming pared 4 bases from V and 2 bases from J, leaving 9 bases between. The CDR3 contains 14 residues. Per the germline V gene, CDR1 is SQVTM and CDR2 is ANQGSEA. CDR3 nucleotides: TGCAGCGTTGGGGCCTCCGCTGGGGCCAACGTCCTGACTTTC. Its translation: CSVGASAGANVLTF.

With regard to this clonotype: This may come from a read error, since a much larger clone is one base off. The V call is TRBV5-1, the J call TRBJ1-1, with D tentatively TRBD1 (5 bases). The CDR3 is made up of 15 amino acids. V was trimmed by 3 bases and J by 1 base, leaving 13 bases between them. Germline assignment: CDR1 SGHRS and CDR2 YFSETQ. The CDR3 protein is CASSSEGSRNTEAFF. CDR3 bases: TGCGCCAGCAGCTCCGAGGGGTCGCGGAACACTGAAGCTTTCTTT.

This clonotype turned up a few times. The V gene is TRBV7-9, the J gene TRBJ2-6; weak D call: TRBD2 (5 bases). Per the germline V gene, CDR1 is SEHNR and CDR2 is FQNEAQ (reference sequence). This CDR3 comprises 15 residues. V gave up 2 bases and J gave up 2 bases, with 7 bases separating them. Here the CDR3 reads CASSLFGAGANVLTF. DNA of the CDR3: TGTGCCAGCAGCTTATTCGGGGCTGGGGCCAACGTCCTGACTTTC. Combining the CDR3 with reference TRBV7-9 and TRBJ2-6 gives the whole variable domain DTGVSQNPRHKITKRGQNVTFRCDPISEHNRLYWYRQTLGQGPEFLTYFQNEAQLEKSRLLSDRFSAERPKGSFSTLEIQRTEQGDSAMYLCASSLFGAGANVLTFGAGSRLTVL.

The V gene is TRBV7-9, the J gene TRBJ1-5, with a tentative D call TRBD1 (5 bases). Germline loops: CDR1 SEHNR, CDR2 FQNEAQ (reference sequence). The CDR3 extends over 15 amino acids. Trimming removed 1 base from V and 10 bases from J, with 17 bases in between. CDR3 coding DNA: TGTGCCAGCAGCTTAGGAGTGGGCAGGGTGCATCCCCAGCATTTT. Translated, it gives CASSLGVGRVHPQHF.

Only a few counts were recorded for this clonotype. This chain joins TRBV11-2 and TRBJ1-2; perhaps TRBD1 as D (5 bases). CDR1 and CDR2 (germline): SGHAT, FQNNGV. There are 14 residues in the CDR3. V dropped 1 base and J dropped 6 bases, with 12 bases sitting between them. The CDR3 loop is CASSLVGAGDGYTF. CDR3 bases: TGTGCCAGCAGCTTAGTCGGGGCCGGGGATGGCTACACCTTC. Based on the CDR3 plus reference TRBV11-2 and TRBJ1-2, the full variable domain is EAGVAQSPRYKIIEKRQSVAFWCNPISGHATLYWYQQILGQGPKLLIQFQNNGVVDDSQLPKDRFSAERLKGVDSTLKIQPAKLEDSAVYLCASSLVGAGDGYTFGSGTRLTVV.

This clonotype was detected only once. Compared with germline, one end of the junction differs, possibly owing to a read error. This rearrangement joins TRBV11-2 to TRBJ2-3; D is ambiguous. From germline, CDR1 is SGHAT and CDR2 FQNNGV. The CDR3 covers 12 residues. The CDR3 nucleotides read TGTACCAGCAGCCCGAGCACAGATACGCAGTATTTT. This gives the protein CTSSPSTDTQYF.

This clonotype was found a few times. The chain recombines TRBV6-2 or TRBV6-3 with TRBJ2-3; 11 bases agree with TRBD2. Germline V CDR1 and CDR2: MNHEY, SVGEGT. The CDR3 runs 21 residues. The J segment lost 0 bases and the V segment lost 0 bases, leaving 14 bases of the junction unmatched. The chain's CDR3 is CASSYSMFGLAGGLSTDTQYF. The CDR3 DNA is TGTGCCAGCAGTTACTCGATGTTTGGGCTAGCGGGAGGCCTGAGCACAGATACGCAGTATTTT.

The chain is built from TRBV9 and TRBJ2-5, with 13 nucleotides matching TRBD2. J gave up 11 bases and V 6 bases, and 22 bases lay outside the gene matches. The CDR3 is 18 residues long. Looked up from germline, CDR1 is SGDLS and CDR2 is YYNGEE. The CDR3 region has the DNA TGTGCCAGCAACCTCTCGTTCAGACTAGCGGGGGGCCTCCCTGAGCAGTACTTC. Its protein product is CASNLSFRLAGGLPEQYF.

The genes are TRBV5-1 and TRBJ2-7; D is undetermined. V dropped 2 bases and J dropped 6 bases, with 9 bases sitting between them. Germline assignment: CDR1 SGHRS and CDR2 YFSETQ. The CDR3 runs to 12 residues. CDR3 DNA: TGCGCCAGCAGCTTTGAGAGCTGCGAGCAGTACTTC. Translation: CASSFESCEQYF.

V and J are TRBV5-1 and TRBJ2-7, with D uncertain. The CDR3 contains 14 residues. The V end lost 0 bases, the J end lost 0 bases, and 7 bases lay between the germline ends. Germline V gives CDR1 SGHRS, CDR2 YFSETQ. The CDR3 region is CASSLVADSYEQYF. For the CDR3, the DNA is TGCGCCAGCAGCTTGGTTGCCGACTCCTACGAGCAGTACTTC.

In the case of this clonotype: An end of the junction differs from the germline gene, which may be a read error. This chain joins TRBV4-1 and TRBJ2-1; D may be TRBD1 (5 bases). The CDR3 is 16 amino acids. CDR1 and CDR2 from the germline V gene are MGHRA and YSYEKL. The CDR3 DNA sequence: TGCGCCAGCAGCCAGGGGCTGGGGAAGAAGTCCAATGGGCAGTTCTTC. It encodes CASSQGLGKKSNGQFF.

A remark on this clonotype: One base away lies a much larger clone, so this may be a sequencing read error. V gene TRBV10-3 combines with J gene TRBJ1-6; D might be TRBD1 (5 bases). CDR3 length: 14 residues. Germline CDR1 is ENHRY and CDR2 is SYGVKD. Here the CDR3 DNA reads TGTACCATCAGTGAGACAGAGGGCCCATCACCCCTCCACTTT. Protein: CTISETEGPSPLHF.

The CDR3 sequence: CSVGDTGIYEQYF. The CDR3, as DNA: TGCAGCGTTGGAGATACAGGGATTTACGAGCAGTACTTC. The chain is built from TRBV29-1 and TRBJ2-5; a possible D gene is TRBD1 (6 bases). The assigned J gene may be wrong: the sequence end matches TRBJ2-7 better. Looked up from germline, CDR1 is SQVTM and CDR2 is ANQGSEA. The CDR3 extends over 13 amino acids.

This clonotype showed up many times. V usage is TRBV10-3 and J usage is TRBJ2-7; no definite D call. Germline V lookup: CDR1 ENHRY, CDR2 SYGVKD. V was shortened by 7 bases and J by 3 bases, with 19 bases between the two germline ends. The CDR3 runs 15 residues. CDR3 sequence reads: CAIMNQKERIYEQYF. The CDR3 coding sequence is TGTGCCATCATGAATCAGAAGGAGAGGATCTACGAGCAGTACTTC.

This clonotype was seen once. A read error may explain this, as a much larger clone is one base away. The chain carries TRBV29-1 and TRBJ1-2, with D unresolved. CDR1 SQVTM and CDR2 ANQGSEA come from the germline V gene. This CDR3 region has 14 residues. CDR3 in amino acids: CSVQAPDGTLSYIF. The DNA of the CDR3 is TGCAGCGTTCAGGCGCCGGACGGAACTTTAAGTTACATCTTC.

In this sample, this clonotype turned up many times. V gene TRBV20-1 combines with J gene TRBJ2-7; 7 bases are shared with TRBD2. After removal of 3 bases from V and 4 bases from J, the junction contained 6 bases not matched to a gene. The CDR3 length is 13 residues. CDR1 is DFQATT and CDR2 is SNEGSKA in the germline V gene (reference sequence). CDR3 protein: CSARGTTRYEQYF. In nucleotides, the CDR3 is TGCAGTGCTAGGGGGACTACAAGATACGAGCAGTACTTC.

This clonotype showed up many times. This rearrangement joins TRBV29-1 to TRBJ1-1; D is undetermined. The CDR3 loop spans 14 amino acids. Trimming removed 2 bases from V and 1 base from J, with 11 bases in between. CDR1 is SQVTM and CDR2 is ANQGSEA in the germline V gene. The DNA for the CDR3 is TGCAGCGTTGAATCCCCCGGCCGGAACACTGAAGCTTTCTTT. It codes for CSVESPGRNTEAFF. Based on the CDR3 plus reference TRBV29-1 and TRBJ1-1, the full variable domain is SAVISQKPSRDICQRGTSLTIQCQVDSQVTMMFWYRQQPGQSLTLIATANQGSEATYESGFVIDKFPISRPNLTFSTLTVSNMSPEDSSIYLCSVESPGRNTEAFFGQGTRLTVV.